One sample yielded the 18 T cell receptor beta chains listed below, sequenced in a study of T-cell memory formation after mild COVID-19. MiXCR, run by TCRdb on the 5' RACE reads, gives a single entry per CDR3 protein. This sample has a few hundred thousand distinct CDR3 sequences, with roughly 8.2% found just once. Sequenced input: PBMCs or a T cell subset sorted from them (not recorded which). The receptors shown here come from a man aged 18-30 years who had mild COVID-19 (a few samples of this study predate the infection). Cell type and time point are not known.

In the case of this clonotype: A much larger clone sits a single nucleotide away, making a read error possible. The rearrangement links TRBV6-2 or TRBV6-3 to TRBJ1-2, with D tentatively TRBD1 (5 bases). Trimming shortened V by 4 bases and J by 4 bases, and 10 bases separated the two germline ends. There are 13 residues in the CDR3. Germline V gene data show CDR1 as MNHEY and CDR2 as SVGEGT. The CDR3 sequence is CASSLGGFYGYTF. CDR3 bases: TGTGCCAGCAGTTTGGGGGGGTTCTATGGCTACACCTTC.

The chain employs TRBV3-1 and TRBJ2-1; 9 bases map to TRBD2. This CDR3 has 16 amino acids. V lost 1 base, J lost 10 bases, and 11 bases stayed unmatched. CDR1 LGHDT and CDR2 YNNKEL come from the germline V gene (reference sequence). The CDR3 nucleotides read TGTGCCAGCAGCCAAGGACCCCTAGCGGGGTCTTACGAGCAGTTCTTC. As protein: CASSQGPLAGSYEQFF.

J is TRBJ2-1 and V is TRBV30; D tentatively reads TRBD1 or TRBD2 (6 bases each). V was pared by 2 bases and J by 6 bases, with 14 bases between. The V gene's germline CDR1 is GTSNPN and CDR2 SVGIG (reference sequence). This CDR3 contains 14 residues. The CDR3 region has the DNA TGTGCCTGGAGTCGTCCAGGGGAGGCCAATGAGCAGTTCTTC. It is translated as CAWSRPGEANEQFF.

This chain connects TRBV27 to TRBJ2-3; TRBD1 agrees at 8 bases. CDR3 length equals 15 residues. The J segment lost 4 bases and the V segment lost 5 bases, leaving 8 bases of the junction unmatched. Germline values: CDR1 MNHEY, CDR2 SMNVEV (reference sequence). DNA for the CDR3: TGTGCCAGCAGTCCGGACAGGGTGGGCGCAGATACGCAGTATTTT. It encodes CASSPDRVGADTQYF.

This clonotype was seen many times. The J gene is TRBJ2-2, the V gene TRBV5-1; a possible D gene is TRBD2 (6 bases). From germline, CDR1 is SGHRS and CDR2 YFSETQ. V was cut by 4 bases and J by 5 bases, with 15 bases left in between. This CDR3 has 15 amino acids. CDR3 loop: CASSLRRDGTGELFF. CDR3 coding DNA: TGCGCCAGCAGCCTAAGGAGGGATGGTACCGGGGAGCTGTTTTTT.

V and J are TRBV6-1 and TRBJ1-2, with a tentative D call TRBD1 (5 bases). CDR3 length: 13 residues. Germline CDR1 MNHNS, CDR2 SASEGT. Trimming cost V 2 bases and J 7 bases, with 11 bases left between them. The CDR3: CASSESGTVGYTF. The CDR3 DNA reads TGTGCCAGCAGTGAATCTGGGACGGTTGGCTACACCTTC.

This clonotype turned up a few times. The V call is TRBV10-3, the J call TRBJ2-5; D remains ambiguous. Germline lookup yields CDR1 ENHRY and CDR2 SYGVKD. Trimming left V 7 bases short and J 2 bases short, with 11 bases between. This CDR3 is built from 13 residues. CDR3 region: CAITPGVQETQYF. The CDR3 coding sequence is TGTGCCATCACCCCAGGCGTTCAAGAGACCCAGTACTTC.

The chain joins TRBV10-3 to TRBJ1-2, with 7 bases matching TRBD1. The CDR3 totals 15 residues. CDR1 ENHRY and CDR2 SYGVKD come from the germline V gene. With V trimmed by 6 bases and J by 2 bases, 9 bases remained unmatched. The CDR3 reads CAISRGTASNYGYTF. In nucleotides, the CDR3 is TGTGCCATCAGCCGTGGGACAGCGTCAAACTATGGCTACACCTTC.

This clonotype was counted between two and nine times. This chain connects TRBV9 to TRBJ2-1; 9 bases align to TRBD2. This CDR3 spans 16 amino acids. J lost 5 bases, V lost 3 bases, and 9 bases had no gene match. Germline V CDR1 and CDR2: SGDLS, YYNGEE. As DNA, the CDR3 is TGTGCCAGCAGCGCGACGTCTAGCGGGGCCCACAATGAGCAGTTCTTC. Translated: CASSATSSGAHNEQFF.

This clonotype was seen only a few times. The chain links TRBV6-5 to TRBJ2-7; D is unresolved. CDR3 length: 13 residues. With 0 bases removed from V and 6 bases from J, the gap between germline ends came to 9 bases. Germline values: CDR1 MNHEY, CDR2 SVGAGI. The CDR3: CASSYSMGSEQYV. The CDR3, as DNA: TGTGCCAGCAGTTACTCGATGGGTTCCGAGCAGTACGTC.

This clonotype has just a few counts. The gene calls are TRBV20-1 and TRBJ2-1, with 7 positions matching TRBD1. The CDR3 has 14 amino acids. Germline CDR1 reads DFQATT; CDR2 reads SNEGSKA (reference sequence). With 1 base clipped from V and 3 bases from J, the junction kept 3 bases outside the gene matches. CDR3 protein: CSARGGQDYNEQFF. Here the CDR3 DNA reads TGCAGTGCTAGAGGAGGACAGGACTACAATGAGCAGTTCTTC.

This clonotype was seen more than once but under ten times. The gene calls are TRBV15 and TRBJ2-3; unclear D gene. Germline loops: CDR1 LNHNV, CDR2 YYDKDF (reference sequence). The length of the CDR3 is 13 residues. Trimming left V 0 bases short and J 10 bases short, with 11 bases between. Here the CDR3 DNA reads TGTGCCACCAGCAGAGATCCCGCTATGCCGCAGTATTTT. Residues: CATSRDPAMPQYF.

This clonotype was seen repeatedly, ten times or more. The rearrangement joins TRBV7-3 to TRBJ2-1; the D gene is possibly TRBD2 (7 bases). The V gene lost 6 bases and the J gene lost 1 base, with 19 bases spanning the gap. The germline CDR1 and CDR2 sequences are SGHTA and FQGTGA. The CDR3 extends over 17 amino acids. CDR3 sequence: CASSSQGAGASYNEQFF. The CDR3, as DNA: TGTGCCAGCAGTTCTCAGGGTGCGGGGGCTTCCTACAATGAGCAGTTCTTC.

In its sample, this clonotype was seen a few times. The chain is built from TRBV5-3 and TRBJ1-1; TRBD1 agrees at 8 bases. TRBV5-3 is annotated as an ORF whose role is uncertain. This CDR3 has 15 amino acids. Trimming cost V 4 bases and J 1 base; bases outside gene matches: 6. The CDR3 DNA reads as TGTGCCAGAAGCAGGGACAGGATCGCGAACACTGAAGCTTTCTTT. Protein: CARSRDRIANTEAFF.

This clonotype was recorded at least ten times. The rearrangement uses TRBV7-2 and TRBJ2-5; D is unclear. CDR3 length: 16 residues. The ends were cut back, 3 bases at V and 4 bases at J, with 18 bases in the middle. The V gene's germline CDR1 is SGHTA and CDR2 FQGNSA. CDR3 DNA sequence: TGTGCCAGCAGCTTCGCGTCGGCTGCCGTGGGAGAGACCCAGTACTTC. Residues: CASSFASAAVGETQYF.

This clonotype was counted a few times. V usage is TRBV5-4 and J usage is TRBJ2-1; 7 bases fit TRBD1. CDR3 length: 16 residues. Losses at the gene ends were 2 bases for V and 0 bases for J; bases not matched to a gene: 5. Germline values: CDR1 SGHNT, CDR2 YYREEE (reference sequence). CDR3 bases: TGTGCCAGCAGCTTACCGGGACAGAGCTCCTACAATGAGCAGTTCTTC. Its translation is CASSLPGQSSYNEQFF. The entire variable domain, with the rest obtained from reference TRBV5-4 and TRBJ2-1, is as follows: ETGVTQSPTHLIKTRGQQVTLRCSSQSGHNTVSWYQQALGQGPQFIFQYYREEENGRGNFPPRFSGLQFPNYSSELNVNALELDDSALYLCASSLPGQSSYNEQFFGPGTRLTVL.

The V and J genes are TRBV7-8 and TRBJ1-1; D is possibly TRBD1 (5 bases). The V and J ends lost 1 base and 11 bases respectively, with 17 bases between them. The CDR3 is 14 amino acids. The germline gives CDR1 SGHVS, CDR2 FQNEAQ. The CDR3 loop reads CASSLVITGDGAFF. The CDR3 bases are TGTGCCAGCAGCTTAGTCATCACGGGGGATGGGGCTTTCTTT.

This clonotype has more than one count but fewer than ten. The J gene is TRBJ1-6, the V gene TRBV12-3 or TRBV12-4, with a tentative D call TRBD1 (5 bases). CDR3 length: 18 amino acids. The V end lost 6 bases, the J end lost 14 bases, and 32 bases lay between the germline ends. The DNA for the CDR3 is TGTGCCAGCAGCCACACGGCCCGAATCGACAGTAGACGAACAACCCTCCACTTT. Protein: CASSHTARIDSRRTTLHF.